Included here is one TCR beta chain sequence, with context. This entry comes from a study of cytomegalovirus exposure and HLA in healthy donors. Germline V gene data show CDR1 as SGDLS and CDR2 as YYNGEE. CDR3 size: 13 residues. V lost 3 bases and J lost 5, with 9 bases in between. Clones were sequenced by immunoSEQ multiplex PCR, and TCRdb holds only the in-frame ones, with some missing. The sample includes 250,000 or so clones, more than 75% seen only once; the top ten take less than 3%. The source material was PBMCs. This TCR was recovered from a man aged 18 to 35 in good health and CMV-seronegative. The J gene is TRBJ2-1, the V gene TRBV9, with D unresolved. CDR3: CASSALPNNEQFF. The CDR3 bases are TGTGCCAGCAGCGCACTACCAAACAATGAGCAGTTCTTC. Together with reference TRBV9 and TRBJ2-1, the CDR3 gives the full variable domain: DSGVTQTPKHLITATGQRVTLRCSPRSGDLSVYWYQQSLDQGLQFLIQYYNGEERAKGNILERFSAQQFPDLHSELNLSSLELGDSALYFCASSALPNNEQFFGPGTRLTVL.